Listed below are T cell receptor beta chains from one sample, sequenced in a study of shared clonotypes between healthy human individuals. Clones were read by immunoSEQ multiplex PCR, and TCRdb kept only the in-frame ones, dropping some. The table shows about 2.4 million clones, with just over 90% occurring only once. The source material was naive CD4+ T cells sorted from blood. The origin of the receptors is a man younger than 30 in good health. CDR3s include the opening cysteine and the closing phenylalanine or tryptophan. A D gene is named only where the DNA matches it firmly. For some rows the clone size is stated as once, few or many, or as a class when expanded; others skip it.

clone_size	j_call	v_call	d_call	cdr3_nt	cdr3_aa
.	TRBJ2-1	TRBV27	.	TGTGCCAGCAGTTTGAGTAGCGGAGGTTGGAATGAGCAGTTCTTC	CASSLSSGGWNEQFF
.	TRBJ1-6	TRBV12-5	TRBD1	TGTGCTAGTGGTTTGGAGGAGGGGGCAATTTCACCCCTCCACTTT	CASGLEEGAISPLHF
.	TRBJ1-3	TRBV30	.	TGTGCCTGGAGTGTTGAGAGCTCTGGAAACACCATATATTTT	CAWSVESSGNTIYF
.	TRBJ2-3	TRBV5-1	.	TGCGCCAGCGCCTTATTACTTAGCACAGATACGCAGTATTTT	CASALLLSTDTQYF
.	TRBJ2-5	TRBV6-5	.	TGTGCCAGCAGTTACTCCGGCTTGGACAGACAAGAGACCCAGTACTTC	CASSYSGLDRQETQYF
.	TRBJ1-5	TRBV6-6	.	TGTGCCAGCTGTCGAAGCCAGGGGTCCAATCAGCCCCAGCATTTT	CASCRSQGSNQPQHF
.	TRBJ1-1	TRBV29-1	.	TGCAGCGTTGAACAGGGTACTGAAGCTTTCTTT	CSVEQGTEAFF
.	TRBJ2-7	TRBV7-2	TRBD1	TGTGCCAGCAGCGTCTCCGGGACAGCCGCCTACGAGCAGTACTTC	CASSVSGTAAYEQYF
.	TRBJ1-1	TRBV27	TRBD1	TGTGCCAGCTACCGACAGGGGACCACTGAAGCTTTCTTT	CASYRQGTTEAFF
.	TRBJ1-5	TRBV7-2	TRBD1	TGTGCCAGCAGAGATGGGACAGGGCAACAGCCCCAGCATTTT	CASRDGTGQQPQHF
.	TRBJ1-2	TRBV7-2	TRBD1	TGTGCCAGCAGCTTAAACGCTGTAACAGGGGCTTATGGCTACACCTTC	CASSLNAVTGAYGYTF
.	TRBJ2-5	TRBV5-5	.	TGTGCCAGCAGCACGACGCGGATCCAAGAGACCCAGTACTTC	CASSTTRIQETQYF
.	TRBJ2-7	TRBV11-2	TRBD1	TGTGCCAGCAGCCTTGTAAGCCAGGGGGTAGGGGAGCAGTACTTC	CASSLVSQGVGEQYF
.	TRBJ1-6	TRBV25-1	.	TGTGCCAGCGGGCTCCGGGGGGGCGGTAATTCACCCCTCCACTTT	CASGLRGGGNSPLHF
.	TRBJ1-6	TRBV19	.	TGTGCCAGTAGTACCGAGGGGGTACGGGAGCCCCTCCACTTT	CASSTEGVREPLHF
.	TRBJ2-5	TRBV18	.	TGTGCCAGCTCACCACGTTCTGACGGTCAAGAGACCCAGTACTTC	CASSPRSDGQETQYF
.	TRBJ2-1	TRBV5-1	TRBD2	TGCGCCAGCAGTTTCGGACTAGCGAACTACAATGAGCAGTTCTTC	CASSFGLANYNEQFF
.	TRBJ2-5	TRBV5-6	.	TGTGCCAGCAGCTTGAAGAACAGACAAGAGACCCAGTACTTC	CASSLKNRQETQYF
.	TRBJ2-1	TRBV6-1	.	TGTGCCAGCAGCCGCACGGACGGATCCTACAATGAGCAGTTCTTC	CASSRTDGSYNEQFF
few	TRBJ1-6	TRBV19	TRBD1	TGTGCCAGTAGTATGGGACAGGGGGTACGTTCACCCCTCCACTTT	CASSMGQGVRSPLHF
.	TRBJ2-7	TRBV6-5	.	TGTGCCAGCAGTCCCCCGATCGAGAGCTCCTACGAGCAGTACTTC	CASSPPIESSYEQYF
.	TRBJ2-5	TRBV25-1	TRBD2	TGTGCCAGCAGTGAATGGGAGGGGTCCGCGACCCAGTACTTC	CASSEWEGSATQYF
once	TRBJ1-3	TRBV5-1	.	TGCGCCAGCAGCTTGGCACAGAGCTCTGGAAACACCATATATTTT	CASSLAQSSGNTIYF
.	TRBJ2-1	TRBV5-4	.	TGTGCCAGCAGCCTCACGGGGGACCTCAATGAGCAGTTCTTC	CASSLTGDLNEQFF
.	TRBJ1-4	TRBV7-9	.	TGTGCCAGCAGCCTAGGGGCCCAATCGAGTGAAAAACTGTTTTTT	CASSLGAQSSEKLFF
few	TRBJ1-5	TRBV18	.	TGTGCCAGCTCACCGGGAAGGGTTGAGCAGCCCCAGCATTTT	CASSPGRVEQPQHF
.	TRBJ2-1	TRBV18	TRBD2	TGTGCCAGCTCACCACCGAATATCCTAGCGGGAGTTGAGAATGAGCAGTTCTTC	CASSPPNILAGVENEQFF
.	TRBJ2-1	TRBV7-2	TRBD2	TGTGCCAGCAGCCCGATGCTAGGCGGGGGGTTTGACAATGAGCAGTTCTTC	CASSPMLGGGFDNEQFF
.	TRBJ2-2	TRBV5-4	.	TGTGCCAGCAGCCCCCACCCCGGCTCCCCTAGGGGGAACACCGGGGAGCTGTTTTTT	CASSPHPGSPRGNTGELFF
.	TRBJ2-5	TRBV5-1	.	TGCGCCAGCAGCTTGGGCTTCGGAGAGACCCAGTACTTC	CASSLGFGETQYF
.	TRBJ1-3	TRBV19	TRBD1	TGTGCCAGTAGTCCAGACAGGGCTTACTCTGGAAACACCATATATTTT	CASSPDRAYSGNTIYF
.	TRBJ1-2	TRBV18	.	TGTGCCAGCTCACGGGGGACACAGCTTAACTATGGCTACACCTTC	CASSRGTQLNYGYTF
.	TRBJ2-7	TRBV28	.	TGTGCCAGCAGTCCCTTAGCCCAGGGAGCGTACGAGCAGTACTTC	CASSPLAQGAYEQYF
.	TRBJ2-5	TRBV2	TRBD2	TGTGCCAGCAGATTAAGTAGCGGGGGGTCGGGGACCCAGTACTTC	CASRLSSGGSGTQYF
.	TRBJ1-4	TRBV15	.	TGTGCCACCAGCAGAGACAGGCCCCTTAATGAAAAACTGTTTTTT	CATSRDRPLNEKLFF
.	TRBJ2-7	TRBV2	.	TGTGCCAGCAGGTACAGCTACGAGCAGTACTTC	CASRYSYEQYF
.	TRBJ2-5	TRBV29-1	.	TGCAGCGTTGCGGCAGGCGCCGAGACCCAGTACTTC	CSVAAGAETQYF
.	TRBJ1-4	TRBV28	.	TGTGCCAGCAGTGATCTGACATTAGAAAAACTGTTTTTT	CASSDLTLEKLFF
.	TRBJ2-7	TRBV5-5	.	TGTGCCAGCAGCTTGGGTCGGGAGCGAACCTACGAGCAGTACTTC	CASSLGRERTYEQYF
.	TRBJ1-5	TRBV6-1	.	TGTGCCAGCAGTTTTGACCGGAGCAATCAGCCCCAGCATTTT	CASSFDRSNQPQHF
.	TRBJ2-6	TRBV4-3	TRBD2	TGCGCCAGCAGCCGCTCGGGGGGATCTGGGGCCAACGTCCTGACTTTC	CASSRSGGSGANVLTF
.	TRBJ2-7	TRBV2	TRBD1	TGTGCCAGCAAGGACAGGGGGTTTACCTACGAGCAGTACTTC	CASKDRGFTYEQYF
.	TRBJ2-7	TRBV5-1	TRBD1	TGCGCCAGCAGGACCGGGACAGTTGACTACGAGCAGTACTTC	CASRTGTVDYEQYF